These 11 T cell receptor beta chains came from one sample sequenced in a study of blood T cell repertoires in COVID-19. Assay used: immunoSEQ multiplex PCR; TCRdb lists only in-frame clones, some missing. The table shows 110,000 to 150,000 clones, with over 70% occurring only once. Source material: peripheral blood. The receptors shown here come from a woman aged 55 to 70 with acute or convalescent COVID-19.

This chain uses TRBV4-1 with TRBJ1-2, with a possible D match to TRBD1 (5 bases). The CDR3 consists of 17 residues. V was clipped by 0 bases and J by 2 bases, with 16 bases between them. The germline V gene has CDR1 MGHRA and CDR2 YSYEKL. CDR3 coding DNA: TGCGCCAGCAGCCAAGATCCATCTACGGGACTGAACTATGGCTACACCTTC. Translation gives CASSQDPSTGLNYGYTF.

J is TRBJ2-1 and V is TRBV5-4; D is ambiguous. CDR3 size: 15 residues. V was shortened by 3 bases and J by 4 bases, with 14 bases between the two germline ends. From germline, CDR1 is SGHNT and CDR2 YYREEE (reference sequence). The CDR3 sequence is CASSSGVIRYNEQFF. The CDR3 DNA is TGTGCCAGCAGCTCTGGTGTTATTCGGTACAATGAGCAGTTCTTC.

The rearrangement joins TRBV27 to TRBJ2-1, with 7 bases that match TRBD1. V shed 4 bases, J shed 10 bases, and the junction held 16 bases outside the gene matches. Germline V CDR1 and CDR2: MNHEY, SMNVEV (reference sequence). This CDR3 is 16 amino acids long. This chain's CDR3 is CASSYSPTGWESEQFF. The CDR3 nucleotides are TGTGCCAGCAGTTATTCCCCGACAGGGTGGGAATCGGAGCAGTTCTTC.

The CDR3 region has the DNA TGTGCCAGCAGTCCGTGGGGCAGCTACACTGAAGCTTTCTTT. Translating it yields CASSPWGSYTEAFF. The V gene is TRBV28, the J gene TRBJ1-1; D perhaps matches TRBD1 (5 bases). CDR1 is MDHEN and CDR2 is SYDVKM in the germline V gene. The CDR3 loop spans 14 amino acids. Trimming left V 5 bases short and J 3 bases short, with 13 bases between.

The rearrangement links TRBV2 to TRBJ1-2, with D possibly matching TRBD1 (5 bases). The CDR3 loop spans 12 amino acids. Germline assignment: CDR1 SNHLY and CDR2 FYNNEI. With 4 bases removed from V and 7 bases from J, the gap between germline ends came to 10 bases. The chain's CDR3 is CASSGQGFGYTF. CDR3 sequence (DNA): TGTGCCAGCAGTGGTCAGGGTTTTGGCTACACCTTC. Full variable domain (missing parts from reference TRBV2 and TRBJ1-2): EPEVTQTPSHQVTQMGQEVILRCVPISNHLYFYWYRQILGQKVEFLVSFYNNEISEKSEIFDDQFSVERPDGSNFTLKIRSTKLEDSAMYFCASSGQGFGYTFGSGTRLTVV.

This chain links TRBV28 with TRBJ2-3, with 7 bases that match TRBD2. The CDR3 runs 13 residues. V lost 7 bases to trimming and J lost 4 bases; unmatched junction nucleotides: 5. Germline loops: CDR1 MDHEN, CDR2 SYDVKM. The CDR3 DNA reads as TGTGCCAGCACACCGGGGAGGGCAGATACGCAGTATTTT. Translation: CASTPGRADTQYF.

The V and J genes are TRBV7-3 and TRBJ1-1; 7 nucleotides agree with TRBD1. Germline lookup yields CDR1 SGHTA and CDR2 FQGTGA. CDR3 length: 15 residues. The J segment lost 1 base and the V segment lost 0 bases, leaving 2 bases of the junction unmatched. The CDR3 DNA reads as TGTGCCAGCAGCTTAACCGACAGGGAGAACACTGAAGCTTTCTTT. Its protein product is CASSLTDRENTEAFF.

About this clone: Other DNA variants within this sample encode the same CDR3. The chain uses TRBV5-1 and TRBJ2-2, with TRBD2 matching 9 bases. With V trimmed by 0 bases and J by 2 bases, 2 bases remained unmatched. CDR3 length: 16 amino acids. From germline, CDR1 is SGHRS and CDR2 YFSETQ. CDR3 DNA: TGCGCCAGCAGCTTGGGACTAGCGGCTAACACCGGGGAGCTGTTTTTT. Translating gives CASSLGLAANTGELFF.

The chain carries TRBV29-1 and TRBJ2-1; D is ambiguous. Per the germline V gene, CDR1 is SQVTM and CDR2 is ANQGSEA. V shed 3 bases and J shed 9 bases, with 12 bases lying between them. The CDR3 runs 12 residues. The DNA for the CDR3 is TGCAGCGTTGACTACTTAGCCGGTGAGCAGTTCTTC. Translation: CSVDYLAGEQFF.

Note on this clone: A read error may account for a junction end that differs from germline. The chain links TRBV20-1 to TRBJ2-1; TRBD2 matches 8 bases. Germline CDR1 DFQATT, CDR2 SNEGSKA (reference sequence). CDR3 size: 18 residues. CDR3 bases: TGCAGTGCTAGTGAGATTCGCGGGAGGTCGAGCTCCTGCAATGAGCAGTTCTTC. It encodes CSASEIRGRSSSCNEQFF.

J is TRBJ1-3 and V is TRBV20-1; D is undetermined. CDR3 size: 11 residues. Trimming took 2 bases from V and 6 from J, leaving 5 bases between them. Germline CDR1 and CDR2: DFQATT and SNEGSKA (reference sequence). The CDR3 DNA reads TGCAGTGCTAGACTACTAAACACCATATATTTT. Translating it yields CSARLLNTIYF.